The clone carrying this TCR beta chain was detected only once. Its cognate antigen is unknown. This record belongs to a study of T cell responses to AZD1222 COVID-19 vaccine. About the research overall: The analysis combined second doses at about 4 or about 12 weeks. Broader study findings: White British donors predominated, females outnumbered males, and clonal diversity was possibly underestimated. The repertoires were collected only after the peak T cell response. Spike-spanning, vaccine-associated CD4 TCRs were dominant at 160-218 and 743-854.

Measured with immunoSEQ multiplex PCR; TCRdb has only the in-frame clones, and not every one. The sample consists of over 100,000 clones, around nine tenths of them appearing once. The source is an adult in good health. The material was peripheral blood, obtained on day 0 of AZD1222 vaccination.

The CDR3 is CASIMGDGQETQYF. The CDR3 bases are TGTGCCAGCATAATGGGCGACGGGCAAGAGACCCAGTACTTC. The chain recombines TRBV6-5 with TRBJ2-5; no firm D call. Germline V gene lookup returns CDR1 MNHEY and CDR2 SVGAGI. Trimming cost V 7 bases and J 2 bases, with 14 bases left between them. The CDR3 is 14 amino acids.